This T cell receptor (beta chain) was documented in a study of breast tumors, draining lymph nodes, adjacent tissues. Study-level points and caveats: That most tumor T cells come from lymph nodes remained unproven. Most tumor T cells seemingly derive from lymph node, then expand in tumor.

Deletions cut 6 bases from V and 8 bases from J, with 18 bases between. This CDR3 has 15 residues. Germline V gene data show CDR1 as SGHRS and CDR2 as YFSETQ. The lymph nodes were axillary draining lymph nodes from breast cancer patients. This clonotype was detected many times. Its target is not known. TCRdb analysed the multiplex PCR reads with MiXCR anew, one entry per CDR3 protein. The sample includes about 180,000 distinct CDR3 sequences, 30% to 35% of them seen just once. The chain joins TRBV5-1 to TRBJ1-6; D is perhaps TRBD1 (5 bases). The receptor was derived from a female donor with breast cancer. Some clones in this sample may be carry-over from other donors' samples. Sequencing was carried out using axillary lymph node tissue. Here the CDR3 DNA reads TGCGCCAGCACCCAGGGAGCTATGGGATATTCACCCCTCCACTTT. Translated, it gives CASTQGAMGYSPLHF.